These 9 T cell receptor beta chains share one sample of origin, sequenced in a study of T-cell memory formation after mild COVID-19. Via MiXCR, TCRdb re-called the 5' RACE reads, giving one row per CDR3 protein. This table has roughly 200,000 distinct CDR3 sequences, around 8.8% appearing once. Sequencing was performed on PBMCs or a T cell subset sorted from them (not recorded which). These receptors were obtained from a man aged 18 to 29 who had mild COVID-19 (a few samples of this study predate the infection). Cell type and time point are not known.

The chain combines TRBV7-6 with TRBJ2-3; TRBD1 agrees at 7 bases. V trimming: 1 base; J trimming: 1 base; junction bases outside the gene matches: 8. CDR1 is SGHVS, CDR2 FNYEAQ, per germline. The CDR3 runs 17 residues. The CDR3 is CASSLVPGGGGTDTQYF. CDR3 bases: TGTGCCAGCAGCTTAGTCCCAGGGGGTGGTGGCACAGATACGCAGTATTTT.

This clonotype was observed at least ten times. V usage is TRBV7-3 and J usage is TRBJ2-3; the D gene is possibly TRBD2 (6 bases). The CDR3 loop spans 13 amino acids. Looked up from germline, CDR1 is SGHTA and CDR2 is FQGTGA. The V gene lost 3 bases and the J gene lost 4 bases, with 8 bases spanning the gap. CDR3 loop: CASSFRGSDTQYF. CDR3 in DNA: TGTGCCAGCAGCTTCCGGGGGTCAGATACGCAGTATTTT.

This clonotype was observed a few times. CDR3 residues: CASRPSGGGNGEKLFF. CDR3 coding DNA: TGTGCCAGCAGACCCTCAGGGGGCGGAAATGGTGAAAAACTGTTTTTT. This sequence joins TRBV6-5 and TRBJ1-4, with TRBD1 identical over 8 bases. Germline CDR1 reads MNHEY; CDR2 reads SVGAGI. The ends lost 6 bases at V and 7 bases at J; junction bases unmatched: 13. CDR3 length equals 16 residues.

This clonotype appeared a few times. V usage is TRBV12-3 or TRBV12-4 and J usage is TRBJ1-5; TRBD1 matches 7 bases. Trimming removed 3 bases from V and 4 bases from J; junction bases left unmatched: 6. This CDR3 has 15 amino acids. CDR3 residues: CASSFRQGHNQPQHF. The CDR3 DNA follows: TGTGCCAGCAGTTTCAGACAGGGCCATAATCAGCCCCAGCATTTT.

The chain uses TRBV5-1 and TRBJ2-1; 13 nucleotides match TRBD2. The CDR3 runs 15 residues. The germline CDR1 and CDR2 sequences are SGHRS and YFSETQ. After removal of 3 bases from V and 6 bases from J, the junction contained 3 bases not matched to a gene. The CDR3 DNA follows: TGCGCCAGCAGCTCACTAGCGGGGGGGCCCAATGAGCAGTTCTTC. As protein: CASSSLAGGPNEQFF.

The chain employs TRBV4-1 and TRBJ1-2; 10 bases are a match to TRBD1. With V trimmed by 4 bases and J by 2 bases, 7 bases remained unmatched. CDR1 is MGHRA and CDR2 is YSYEKL in the germline V gene. CDR3 length equals 16 residues. For the CDR3, the DNA is TGCGCCAGCAGCCTTCCTCTGACAGGGGGCAACTATGGCTACACCTTC. It yields the protein CASSLPLTGGNYGYTF.

The table lists this clonotype with many counts. The chain uses TRBV21-1 and TRBJ2-1; the table's D call, TRBD1, has no DNA check behind it. TRBV21-1 is noted as a pseudogene. The CDR3 is made up of 17 amino acids. The CDR3 nucleotides are TGTGCCAGCAGCCGAGATCACAGGGTAGAGTCCTACAATGAGCAGTTCTTC. Translation gives CASSRDHRVESYNEQFF.

The chain has TRBV6-2 or TRBV6-3 and TRBJ1-5; the D is unclear. The CDR3 is 17 amino acids. Germline values: CDR1 MNHEY, CDR2 SVGEGT. Trimming removed 0 bases from V and 4 bases from J, with 16 bases in between. The CDR3 loop reads CASSYSIGRGLNQPQHF. CDR3 nucleotides: TGTGCCAGCAGTTACTCGATCGGTCGAGGTCTTAATCAGCCCCAGCATTTT.

The V and J genes are TRBV5-1 and TRBJ2-7, with D perhaps TRBD1 (6 bases). Germline V CDR1 and CDR2: SGHRS, YFSETQ. V dropped 1 base and J dropped 2 bases, with 10 bases sitting between them. CDR3 length equals 14 residues. The CDR3 nucleotides are TGCGCCAGCAGCTTGATACAGGGAGCCTACGAGCAGTACTTC. Protein: CASSLIQGAYEQYF. The complete variable domain, with remaining parts taken from reference TRBV5-1 and TRBJ2-7, reads KAGVTQTPRYLIKTRGQQVTLSCSPISGHRSVSWYQQTPGQGLQFLFEYFSETQRNKGNFPGRFSGRQFSNSRSEMNVSTLELGDSALYLCASSLIQGAYEQYFGPGTRLTVT.